The 25 T cell receptor beta chains below come from one sample, sequenced in a study of T cell responses to AZD1222 COVID-19 vaccine. Here immunoSEQ multiplex PCR was the method, and the copy in TCRdb shows in-frame clones only, minus some. Of more than 85,000 clones detected, 87% appear once; the ten largest clones hold around 4.4%. The specimen comprised peripheral blood, sampled 28 days after the second AZD1222 dose. The receptors here all came from an adult who received the AZD1222 COVID-19 vaccine.

This clone was seen just once. The rearrangement uses TRBV7-9 and TRBJ2-2, with no clear D. Trimming stripped 1 base from V and 1 base from J, with 10 bases between. Germline V gene data show CDR1 as SEHNR and CDR2 as FQNEAQ (reference sequence). The CDR3 runs to 16 residues. This CDR3 is CASSLVPSLNTGELFF. The DNA for the CDR3 is TGTGCCAGCAGCTTAGTCCCCTCACTGAACACCGGGGAGCTGTTTTTT. Using reference TRBV7-9 and TRBJ2-2 for the parts outside the CDR3, the full variable domain is DTGVSQNPRHKITKRGQNVTFRCDPISEHNRLYWYRQTLGQGPEFLTYFQNEAQLEKSRLLSDRFSAERPKGSFSTLEIQRTEQGDSAMYLCASSLVPSLNTGELFFGEGSRLTVL.

V is TRBV3-1 (or the pseudogene TRBV3-2) and J is TRBJ1-1; a possible D gene is TRBD1 (5 bases). Germline CDR1 is LGHDT and CDR2 is YNNKEL (reference sequence). The CDR3 contains 14 residues. V was shortened by 3 bases and J by 5 bases, with 13 bases between the two germline ends. DNA for the CDR3: TGTGCCAGCAGCCACCTCACGGGGGGGACTGAAGCTTTCTTT. Amino acids: CASSHLTGGTEAFF.

This clone is a singleton in its sample. The V and J genes are TRBV12-3 or TRBV12-4 and TRBJ2-5; perhaps TRBD1 as D (6 bases). V lost 6 bases, J lost 4 bases, and 12 bases lay in between. This CDR3 is 13 amino acids long. Here the CDR3 DNA reads TGTGCCAGCAGAAATACAGGGAGAGAGACCCAGTACTTC. Translating gives CASRNTGRETQYF.

This clone was recorded only once. The chain links TRBV3-1 (or the pseudogene TRBV3-2) to TRBJ2-1; no firm D call. The CDR3 is 11 amino acids. CDR1 is LGHDT and CDR2 is YNNKEL in the germline V gene (reference sequence). V dropped 6 bases and J dropped 10 bases, with 10 bases sitting between them. As DNA, the CDR3 is TGTGCCAGCAGGTCGATACTAGAGCAGTTCTTC. Its translation: CASRSILEQFF.

The chain employs TRBV6-2 or TRBV6-3 and TRBJ1-1; 8 nucleotides match TRBD1. The ends lost 2 bases at V and 1 base at J; junction bases unmatched: 3. Germline V gene sequence: CDR1 MNHEY, CDR2 SVGEGT. The CDR3 totals 15 residues. CDR3 region: CASSYLGQANTEAFF. The CDR3 bases are TGTGCCAGCAGTTACCTGGGACAGGCGAACACTGAAGCTTTCTTT.

This clone was observed many times. The chain carries TRBV5-1 and TRBJ1-1; possible D gene TRBD1, 5 bases. Trimming removed 4 bases from V and 4 bases from J, with 11 bases in between. CDR1 SGHRS and CDR2 YFSETQ come from the germline V gene. This CDR3 has 13 residues. The CDR3 loop reads CASSLGGSTEAFF. DNA of the CDR3: TGCGCCAGCAGCCTGGGGGGTTCCACTGAAGCTTTCTTT.

The chain uses TRBV7-3 and TRBJ2-2, with TRBD1 matching over 7 bases. V lost 3 bases to trimming and J lost 3 bases; unmatched junction nucleotides: 1. Looked up from germline, CDR1 is SGHTA and CDR2 is FQGTGA. This CDR3 comprises 14 residues. Here the CDR3 reads CASSLGQYTGELFF. The CDR3 coding sequence is TGTGCCAGCAGCTTGGGACAGTACACCGGGGAGCTGTTTTTT. Full variable domain (remainder filled in from reference TRBV7-3 and TRBJ2-2): GAGVSQTPSNKVTEKGKYVELRCDPISGHTALYWYRQSLGQGPEFLIYFQGTGAADDSGLPNDRFFAVRPEGSVSTLKIQRTERGDSAVYLCASSLGQYTGELFFGEGSRLTVL.

J is TRBJ2-1 and V is TRBV5-4; D could derive from TRBD1 or TRBD2 (5 bases each). CDR1 and CDR2 (germline): SGHNT, YYREEE (reference sequence). The CDR3 sequence is 18 residues long. V lost 6 bases, J lost 12 bases, and 34 bases lay in between. CDR3 in amino acids: CASKDERSAGTTMSGQFF. The DNA of the CDR3 is TGTGCCAGCAAGGACGAGAGGTCCGCCGGGACGACAATGAGCGGGCAGTTCTTC. The whole variable domain, filled in from reference TRBV5-4 and TRBJ2-1, reads ETGVTQSPTHLIKTRGQQVTLRCSSQSGHNTVSWYQQALGQGPQFIFQYYREEENGRGNFPPRFSGLQFPNYSSELNVNALELDDSALYLCASKDERSAGTTMSGQFFGPGTRLTVL.

The rearrangement joins TRBV7-3 to TRBJ2-1; D could derive from TRBD1 or TRBD2 (6 bases each). Between the trimmed V and J ends, which lost 1 base and 6 bases, there was a span of 13 bases. This CDR3 has 15 amino acids. Germline lookup yields CDR1 SGHTA and CDR2 FQGTGA. DNA of the CDR3: TGTGCCAGCAGCTTAAGTGGGGGGACACTCAATGAGCAGTTCTTC. Translated, it gives CASSLSGGTLNEQFF.

The genes are TRBV4-3 and TRBJ2-3, with no clear D. The V and J ends lost 1 base and 2 bases respectively, with 13 bases between them. Germline V gene data show CDR1 as LGHNA and CDR2 as YSLEER. This CDR3 comprises 16 residues. CDR3 sequence: CASSQGSGRLTDTQYF. In nucleotides, the CDR3 is TGCGCCAGCAGCCAAGGCTCAGGTCGGCTCACAGATACGCAGTATTTT.

The chain recombines TRBV7-2 with TRBJ1-1; 10 bases fit TRBD1. The germline V gene encodes CDR1 SGHTA and CDR2 FQGNSA. The CDR3 is made up of 13 amino acids. Trimming cost V 4 bases and J 11 bases; bases outside gene matches: 7. In DNA form, the CDR3 reads TGTGCCAGCAGCTCTACCGGGACAGGGGTTGCTTTCTTT. Its protein is CASSSTGTGVAFF.

This chain uses TRBV27 with TRBJ2-7; a possible D gene is TRBD1 (5 bases). The CDR3 is 14 amino acids. Germline CDR1 reads MNHEY; CDR2 reads SMNVEV (reference sequence). V lost 6 bases and J lost 3, with 15 bases in between. DNA for the CDR3: TGTGCCAGCAGCCTCGCCGCCAGGGACTACGAGCAGTACTTC. Translating it yields CASSLAARDYEQYF.

The chain combines TRBV30 with TRBJ2-7, with D perhaps given as TRBD1 or TRBD2 (6 bases each). CDR3 length equals 17 residues. In germline, CDR1 is GTSNPN, CDR2 SVGIG (reference sequence). Trimming removed 4 bases from V and 0 bases from J, with 22 bases in between. The CDR3 loop is CAWKGRGQTLNSYEQYF. The CDR3, as DNA: TGTGCCTGGAAAGGGCGGGGACAAACTTTAAACTCCTACGAGCAGTACTTC.

The chain links TRBV7-6 to TRBJ2-5; the match to TRBD2 covers 8 bases. This CDR3 comprises 15 residues. J gave up 5 bases and V 7 bases, and 12 bases lay outside the gene matches. The germline V gene encodes CDR1 SGHVS and CDR2 FNYEAQ. The CDR3 coding sequence is TGTGCCAGCACAATCAATAGCGGGACATCGGAGACCCAGTACTTC. This translates into CASTINSGTSETQYF.

This clone was observed a single time. This sequence joins TRBV12-3 or TRBV12-4 and TRBJ1-1; D gene unclear. The CDR3 runs to 12 residues. V dropped 8 bases and J dropped 5 bases, with 12 bases sitting between them. The CDR3 loop is CASGPLPTEAFF. DNA of the CDR3: TGTGCCAGCGGCCCCCTCCCGACTGAAGCTTTCTTT.

The table lists this clone with a few counts. The chain has TRBV4-3 and TRBJ1-1; 7 nucleotides line up with TRBD1. Looked up from germline, CDR1 is LGHNA and CDR2 is YSLEER. This CDR3 contains 17 residues. The V gene end was trimmed by 0 bases and the J gene end by 4 bases; junction bases not matched to a gene: 11. CDR3 protein: CASSQDFRTGGGTEAFF. For the CDR3, the DNA is TGCGCCAGCAGCCAAGATTTTCGGACAGGAGGAGGCACTGAAGCTTTCTTT.

The chain couples TRBV3-1 (or the pseudogene TRBV3-2) to TRBJ1-2, with TRBD1 matching 9 bases. The CDR3 sequence is 13 residues long. Germline loops: CDR1 LGHDT, CDR2 YNNKEL (reference sequence). J lost 8 bases, V lost 7 bases, and 8 bases had no gene match. In DNA form, the CDR3 reads TGTGCCAGCACCCTACAGGGGGCGAGCGGCTACACCTTC. Protein sequence: CASTLQGASGYTF.

This chain connects TRBV3-1 (or the pseudogene TRBV3-2) to TRBJ2-5, with 12 nucleotides matching TRBD2. The CDR3 contains 16 residues. Germline V CDR1 and CDR2: LGHDT, YNNKEL (reference sequence). V was pared by 5 bases and J by 2 bases, with 6 bases of the junction left unmatched. The CDR3 sequence is CASSKVGTSGQETQYF. CDR3 nucleotide sequence: TGTGCCAGCAGCAAGGTTGGGACTAGCGGGCAAGAGACCCAGTACTTC.

The genes are TRBV24-1 and TRBJ2-3; D may correspond to TRBD1 or TRBD2 (6 bases each). CDR1 is KGHDR, CDR2 SFDVKD, per germline. CDR3 length equals 15 residues. V lost 5 bases and J lost 3, with 14 bases in between. The DNA of the CDR3 is TGTGCCACCAGTGGGGGGGCAGGATTTACAGATACGCAGTATTTT. This codes for CATSGGAGFTDTQYF.

This sequence joins TRBV20-1 and TRBJ1-1, with D unclear. This CDR3 has 11 amino acids. The germline gives CDR1 DFQATT, CDR2 SNEGSKA (reference sequence). The CDR3 here is CKPSKNTEAFF. The CDR3 DNA reads as TGCAAGCCCTCTAAGAACACTGAAGCTTTCTTT.

The V call is TRBV24-1, the J call TRBJ1-3, with D uncertain. V dropped 7 bases and J dropped 0 bases, with 9 bases sitting between them. CDR3 size: 14 residues. Germline values: CDR1 KGHDR, CDR2 SFDVKD. The CDR3 reads CATSSGLSGNTIYF. The CDR3 DNA reads TGTGCCACCAGCTCCGGCCTCTCTGGAAACACCATATATTTT.

The gene calls are TRBV5-1 and TRBJ1-1; 7 bases are shared with TRBD1. The CDR3 totals 16 residues. Germline V lookup: CDR1 SGHRS, CDR2 YFSETQ. With V trimmed by 4 bases and J by 3 bases, 12 bases remained unmatched. Here the CDR3 reads CASSPPKTGFYTEAFF. The CDR3 nucleotides are TGCGCCAGCAGCCCTCCTAAGACAGGGTTCTACACTGAAGCTTTCTTT.

A word on this clone: The sample contains more than one DNA sequence encoding this CDR3. The genes are TRBV30 and TRBJ2-7, with D hard to call. Trimming took off 0 bases at V and 7 bases at J, with 7 bases between the two ends. Germline CDR1 reads GTSNPN; CDR2 reads SVGIG (reference sequence). The length of the CDR3 is 11 residues. CDR3 sequence: CAWSVSREQYF. The CDR3 nucleotides read TGTGCCTGGAGTGTAAGCCGAGAGCAGTACTTC.

The CDR3: CASRGTSSSYEQYF. In DNA, the CDR3 is TGTGCCAGCCGCGGGACTTCCTCTTCCTACGAGCAGTACTTC. This rearrangement joins TRBV6-5 to TRBJ2-7, with D maybe TRBD2 (6 bases). V lost 8 bases to trimming and J lost 1 base, with 15 bases between them. Germline assignment: CDR1 MNHEY and CDR2 SVGAGI. This CDR3 contains 14 residues.

V usage is TRBV15 and J usage is TRBJ1-4, with 8 positions matching TRBD1. Per the germline V gene, CDR1 is LNHNV and CDR2 is YYDKDF (reference sequence). The junction had 3 bases not matched to a gene; V was cut back by 6 bases and J by 0 bases. The CDR3 extends over 15 amino acids. The CDR3 nucleotides are TGTGCCACCAGAGAACAGGGGGCAACTAATGAAAAACTGTTTTTT. Protein: CATREQGATNEKLFF.